This T cell receptor (beta chain) was found in a study of T cell responses to AZD1222 COVID-19 vaccine. Germline assignment: CDR1 SGHTA and CDR2 FQGNSA. CDR3 length: 13 amino acids. Trimming took off 5 bases at V and 3 bases at J, with 10 bases between the two ends. TCRdb's table, derived via immunoSEQ multiplex PCR, lists solely in-frame clones and lacks some. The repertoire holds more than 150,000 clones, 90% seen once, with 1.5% to 2% in the top ten. The TCR originated in an adult in good health. Source: peripheral blood, taken on day 0 of AZD1222 vaccination. This sequence joins TRBV7-2 and TRBJ1-1, with no clear D. The CDR3 is CASSPLLDTEAFF. In DNA, the CDR3 is TGTGCCAGCAGCCCCCTGTTGGACACTGAAGCTTTCTTT.